This TCR beta chain was found in a study of Ad26.COV2.S vaccination and SARS-CoV-2 variants. Study-wide background: The authors gave Ad26.COV2.S intramuscularly, either once or twice 56 days apart.

This CDR3 contains 18 residues. Germline trimming cut 5 bases from V and 7 bases from J; bases unmatched to any gene: 18. Per germline, CDR1 SGHNT and CDR2 YYREEE (reference sequence). Regarding treatment: 15 to 20 received Ad26.COV2.S at low or high dose, single or two shots; roughly five received placebo; per-sample allocation not given. The study sampled participants on day 63 after the first vaccine or placebo injection. This table comes from immunoSEQ multiplex PCR, and its TCRdb copy is limited to in-frame clones, with some not included. Here the sample spans about 410,000 clones, around 85% being singletons. This clone occurred once.

The sample here was peripheral blood, taken in a trial of Ad26.COV2.S vaccine versus placebo. This chain links TRBV5-4 with TRBJ2-1, with TRBD2 identical over 10 bases. This receptor was obtained from a person between 18 and 65 years old who received the Ad26.COV2.S COVID-19 vaccine or a placebo. CDR3 loop: CASRWGASGGREGNEQFF. CDR3 nucleotides: TGTGCCAGCAGGTGGGGGGCTAGCGGGGGCCGCGAAGGTAATGAGCAGTTCTTC.